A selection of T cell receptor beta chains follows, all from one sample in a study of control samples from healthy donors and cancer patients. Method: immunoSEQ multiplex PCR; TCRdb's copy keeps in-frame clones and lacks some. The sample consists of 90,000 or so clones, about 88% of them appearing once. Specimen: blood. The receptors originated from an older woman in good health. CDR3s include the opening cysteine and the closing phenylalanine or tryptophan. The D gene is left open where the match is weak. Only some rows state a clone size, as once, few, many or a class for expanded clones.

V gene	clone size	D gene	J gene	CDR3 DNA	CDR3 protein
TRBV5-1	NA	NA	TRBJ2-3	TGCGCCAGCAGCTTGCGCAGGGCTGATGATACGCAGTATTTT	CASSLRRADDTQYF
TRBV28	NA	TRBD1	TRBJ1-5	TGTGCCAGCAGTTTTGCGACAGGGGGCGTACAGCCCCAGCATTTT	CASSFATGGVQPQHF
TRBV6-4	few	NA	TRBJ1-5	TGTGCCAGTTCTTGGACATTTAGCAATCAGCCCCAGCATTTT	CASSWTFSNQPQHF
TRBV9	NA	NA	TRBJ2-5	TGTGCCAGCAGCGTAGCTAGTAACCAAGAGACCCAGTACTTC	CASSVASNQETQYF
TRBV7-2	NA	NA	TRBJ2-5	TGTGCCAGCAGCTTCACACCAGCGGGAGAGACCCAGTACTTC	CASSFTPAGETQYF
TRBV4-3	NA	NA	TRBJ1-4	TGCGCCAGCAGCCCCTCGACGTTCGCAGGTGAAAAACTGTTTTTT	CASSPSTFAGEKLFF
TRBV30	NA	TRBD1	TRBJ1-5	TGTGCCTGGGACAGGGGGCTAGGCCAGCCCCAGCATTTT	CAWDRGLGQPQHF
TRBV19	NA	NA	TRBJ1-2	TGTGCCAGTGAGAAGGGGTTTGGCTACACCTTC	CASEKGFGYTF
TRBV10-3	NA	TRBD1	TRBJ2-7	TGTGCCATCAGTGAGTCGCCAGGGGGTGAGTACGAGCAGTACTTC	CAISESPGGEYEQYF
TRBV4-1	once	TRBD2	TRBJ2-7	TGCGCCAGCAGCCAGTACCCCGGACTAGCGGTCTACGAGCAGTACTTC	CASSQYPGLAVYEQYF
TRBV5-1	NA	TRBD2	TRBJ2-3	TGCGCCAGCAGCTTGGCCACTAGCGGAAGCACAGATACGCAGTATTTT	CASSLATSGSTDTQYF
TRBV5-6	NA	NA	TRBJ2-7	TGTGCCAGCAGCTTGGTCCAGGGGGGGGGTGAGCAGTACTTC	CASSLVQGGGEQYF
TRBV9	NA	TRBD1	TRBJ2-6	TGTGCCAGCAGCCCTCGGGGGGACAGGGCTTCTGGGGCCAACGTCCTGACTTTC	CASSPRGDRASGANVLTF
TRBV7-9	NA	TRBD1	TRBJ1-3	TGTGCCAGCAGCTCTTGGACAGGTGGAAACACCATATATTTT	CASSSWTGGNTIYF
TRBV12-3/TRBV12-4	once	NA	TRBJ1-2	TGTGCCAGCAGCTCCAACTATGGCTACACCTTC	CASSSNYGYTF
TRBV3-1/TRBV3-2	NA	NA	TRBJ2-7	TGTGCCAGCAGCCAAGGGCCCCAGGGGGAGCAGTACTTC	CASSQGPQGEQYF
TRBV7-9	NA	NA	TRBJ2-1	TGTGCCAGCAGCTTAGCGTATAGGATTCCCTACAATGAGCAGTTCTTC	CASSLAYRIPYNEQFF
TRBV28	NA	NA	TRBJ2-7	TGTGCCAGCAGTTCTCCCGGGATAAACTACGAGCAGTACTTC	CASSSPGINYEQYF
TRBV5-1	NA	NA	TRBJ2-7	TGCGCCAGCAGCTTGGAAGGGTTACCTCTACCCTACGAGCAGTACTTC	CASSLEGLPLPYEQYF
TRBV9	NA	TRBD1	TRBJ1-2	TGTGCCAGCAGCGTTGGGACAGCTACTAACTATGGCTACACCTTC	CASSVGTATNYGYTF
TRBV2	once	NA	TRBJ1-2	TGTGCCAGCAGGGAAGATGGCTACACCTTC	CASREDGYTF
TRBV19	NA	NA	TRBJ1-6	TGTGCCAGTAGTATATCGGGGGCAAGGTCACCCCTCCACTTT	CASSISGARSPLHF
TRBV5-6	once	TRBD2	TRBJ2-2	TGTGCCAGCAGCTTGGAGCTAGCGGGGGGGCCCGGGGAGCTGTTTTTT	CASSLELAGGPGELFF
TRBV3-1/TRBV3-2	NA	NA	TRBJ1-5	TGTGCCAGCAGCCAAGATCAGGGCGGGGGTCAGCCCCAGCATTTT	CASSQDQGGGQPQHF
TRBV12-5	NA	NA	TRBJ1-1	TGTGCTAGTGGTTTGGGACAGCAGCCCAAAGCTTTCTTT	CASGLGQQPKAFF
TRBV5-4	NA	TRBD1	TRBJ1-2	TGTGCCAGCAGCCGGGGACAGTTCTATGGCTACACCTTC	CASSRGQFYGYTF
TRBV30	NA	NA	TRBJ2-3	TGTGCCTGGAGTGTACTCGCAGATACGCAGTATTTT	CAWSVLADTQYF
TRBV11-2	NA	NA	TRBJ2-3	TGTGCCAGCAGCCCGAGGAGGGGGGGGGCAGATACGCAGTATTTT	CASSPRRGGADTQYF
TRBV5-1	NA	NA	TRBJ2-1	TGCGCCAGCAGCTTAGTCTACAGACAGTACAATGAGCAGTTCTTC	CASSLVYRQYNEQFF
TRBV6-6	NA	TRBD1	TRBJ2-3	TGTGCCAGCAGTTACGGGGACAGCCTCTTCACAGATACGCAGTATTTT	CASSYGDSLFTDTQYF
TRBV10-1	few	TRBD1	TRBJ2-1	TGCGCCAGCAGTGAGAGACAGGGGAGGAGGAATGAGCAGTTCTTC	CASSERQGRRNEQFF
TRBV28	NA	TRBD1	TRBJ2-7	TGTGCCAGCAGTACCCGGGACAGAGCCTACGAGCAGTACTTC	CASSTRDRAYEQYF
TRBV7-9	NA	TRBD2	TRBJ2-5	TGTGCCAGCGCTAGGCTTCTAGCGGGGCAAGAGACCCAGTACTTC	CASARLLAGQETQYF
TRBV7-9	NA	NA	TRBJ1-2	TGTGCCAGCAGCTTCCACGGACCTTCGGATGGCTACACCTTC	CASSFHGPSDGYTF
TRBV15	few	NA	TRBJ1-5	TGTGCCACCAGCAGAGTCAGGGGTCGGCAGCCCCAGCATTTT	CATSRVRGRQPQHF
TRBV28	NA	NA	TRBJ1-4	TGTGCCAGCAGCTTAGGGGGACCCAAACTGTTTTTT	CASSLGGPKLFF
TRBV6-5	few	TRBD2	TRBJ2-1	TGTGCCAGCAGTTACCTAGCGGAGATCTACAATGAGCAGTTCTTC	CASSYLAEIYNEQFF
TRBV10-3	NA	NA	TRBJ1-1	TGTGCCACTACACAGGGATTGAACACTGAAGCTTTCTTT	CATTQGLNTEAFF
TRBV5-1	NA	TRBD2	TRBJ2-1	TGCGCCAGCAGCTTGGCAGCGGGGGGTCCCTACAATGAGCAGTTCTTC	CASSLAAGGPYNEQFF
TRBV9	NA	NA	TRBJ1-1	TGTGCCAGCAGCGTAGTTATGAACACTGAAGCTTTCTTT	CASSVVMNTEAFF
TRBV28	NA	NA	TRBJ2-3	TGTGCCAGCAGCCAGGGGGGTTTTGCGAATACGCAGTATTTT	CASSQGGFANTQYF
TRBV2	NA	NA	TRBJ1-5	TGTGCCACTGCAGGACCCAATCAGCCCCAGCATTTT	CATAGPNQPQHF
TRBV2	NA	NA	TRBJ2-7	TGTGCCAGCAGTCCCAGGGACTTCTTTTCCTACGAGCAGTACTTC	CASSPRDFFSYEQYF
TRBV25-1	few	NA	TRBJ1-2	TGTGCCAGCAGTGAGCCAGCTTATGGCTACACCTTC	CASSEPAYGYTF
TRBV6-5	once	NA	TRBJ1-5	TGTGCCGGTCACGCTAATAGCAATCAGCCCCAGCATTTT	CAGHANSNQPQHF
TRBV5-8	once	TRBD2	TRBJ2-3	TGTGCCAGCAGCTTGGATTCCCTCTTAGCGGGAGGGCCCCCCGATACGCAGTATTTT	CASSLDSLLAGGPPDTQYF
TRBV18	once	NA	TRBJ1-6	TGTGCCAGCTCACCATATAGACCGGGGGATTCACCCCTCCACTTT	CASSPYRPGDSPLHF